The source of this TCR beta chain is a study of CD8 T cells in Susac syndrome. Sequencing of TCR beta drew on CD8+ and CD4+ T cells from blood. Concerning this clonotype: Its antigen remains unknown.

Study results and limitations: The study recognized that its TCR sequencing and HLA analysis covered a relatively small number of individuals.

The CDR3 has 13 amino acids. Per the germline V gene, CDR1 is KGHSH and CDR2 is LQKENI. Trimming removed 5 bases at V and 6 bases at J, with 10 bases between. With random hexamers, roughly 0.45 to 1 ug RNA was reverse transcribed. The amplification used immunoSEQ multiplex PCR on TCR beta CDR3; it spanned 54 Vbeta and 13 Jbeta. TCRdb reanalysed the immunoSEQ multiplex PCR reads using MiXCR and keeps one entry per CDR3 protein. The sample holds about 130,000 distinct CDR3 sequences, around 94% seen once. This chain connects TRBV18 to TRBJ2-2; no definite D call. The TCR originated in a human donor with multiple sclerosis. The sequenced material came from CD4+ T cells from PBMCs. DNA for the CDR3: TGTGCCAGCTCATCAGGAGTGGCCGGGGAGCTGTTTTTT. Its translation: CASSSGVAGELFF.